These T cell receptor beta chains were read from a single sample in a study of T cell clonotyping in hematopoietic cell transplantation. The method was immunoSEQ multiplex PCR; TCRdb's version includes in-frame clones alone and lacks a portion of them. The table shows approximately 70,000 clones, with roughly 93% occurring only once. The sequenced material came from peripheral blood mononuclear cells. Receptor source: a man over 45 in good health. Some clones in this sample may be carry-over from other donors' samples. CDR3s include the opening cysteine and the closing phenylalanine or tryptophan. The D gene is left open where the match is weak.

TRBV5-4	TRBJ1-2	TRBD1	CASSPPGTGDGYTF
TRBV27	TRBJ1-2	.	CASSLSSGRRYGYTF
TRBV11-2	TRBJ1-6	.	CASSLSLDAYNSPLHF
TRBV19	TRBJ1-6	.	CASSKYRVRIDSPLHF
TRBV9	TRBJ1-3	.	CASSVVGRSSGNTIYF
TRBV2	TRBJ1-2	.	CASNKIENDGYTF
TRBV7-9	TRBJ1-1	.	CASSVTGVMNTEAFF
TRBV28	TRBJ1-1	.	CASSSLGGGLFNTEAFF
TRBV2	TRBJ2-5	.	CASSEKQETQYF
TRBV6-5	TRBJ2-3	.	CASSYSMGQGFAQYF
TRBV4-2	TRBJ2-7	.	CASSQGPYEQYF
TRBV2	TRBJ2-7	.	CAIVTGYASYEQYF
TRBV7-2	TRBJ1-5	.	CASSLGQDSNQPQHF
TRBV27	TRBJ2-7	TRBD1	CASSSTGGEQYF
TRBV7-9	TRBJ1-1	.	CASSPQMNTEAFF
TRBV5-1	TRBJ2-1	TRBD2	CASSPLAGENNEQFF
TRBV2	TRBJ2-1	.	CASSDQGAAYNEQFF
TRBV18	TRBJ2-2	.	CASSPPLTVNTGELFF
TRBV28	TRBJ1-5	TRBD1	CASSSGTGPYQPQHF
TRBV11-2	TRBJ2-1	TRBD2	CASRRIGGSGRVHEQFF
TRBV19	TRBJ2-2	.	CASSIVGRLAGELFF
TRBV7-7	TRBJ2-7	.	CASSLGPAPTYEQYF
TRBV9	TRBJ2-1	.	CASSPPGNRLYEQFF
TRBV4-2	TRBJ2-7	TRBD2	CASSHHGTSGSYEQYF
TRBV2	TRBJ2-7	.	CAISEPSSYEQYF
TRBV6-5	TRBJ2-2	.	CASSYPTRGHGELFF
TRBV9	TRBJ1-1	.	CASSPAVVGGSEAFF
TRBV5-1	TRBJ1-1	.	CASSSLINQAEAFF
TRBV6-6	TRBJ1-3	TRBD1	CASSYSGGQGGNTIYF
TRBV27	TRBJ2-3	.	CASIPQARNTDTQYF
TRBV28	TRBJ1-2	.	CASSFGTGYTF
TRBV7-9	TRBJ1-1	.	CASSLPTGGAFF
TRBV28	TRBJ2-1	.	CASSLGRREGDEQFF